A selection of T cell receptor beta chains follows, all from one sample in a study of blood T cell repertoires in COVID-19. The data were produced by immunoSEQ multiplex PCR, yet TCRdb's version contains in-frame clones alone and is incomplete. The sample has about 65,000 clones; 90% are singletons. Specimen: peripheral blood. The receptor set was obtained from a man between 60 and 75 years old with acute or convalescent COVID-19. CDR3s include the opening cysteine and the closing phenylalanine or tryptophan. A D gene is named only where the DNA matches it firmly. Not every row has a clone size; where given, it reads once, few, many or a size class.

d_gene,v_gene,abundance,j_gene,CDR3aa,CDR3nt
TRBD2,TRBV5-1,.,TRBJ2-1,CASSLGTRTFHEQFF,TGCGCCAGCAGCTTGGGGACTAGAACTTTCCATGAGCAGTTCTTC
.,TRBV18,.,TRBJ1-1,CASSPQGSTEAFF,TGTGCCAGCTCACCACAGGGGTCCACTGAAGCTTTCTTT
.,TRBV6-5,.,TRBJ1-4,CASSYTSINEKLFF,TGTGCCAGCAGTTACACAAGTATTAATGAAAAACTGTTTTTT
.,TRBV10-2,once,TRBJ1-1,CASRNSGNTEAFF,TGCGCCAGCAGAAATTCCGGGAACACTGAAGCTTTCTTT
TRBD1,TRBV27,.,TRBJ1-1,CASSEFRDRGTEAFF,TGTGCCAGCAGTGAATTCCGGGACAGGGGAACTGAAGCTTTCTTT
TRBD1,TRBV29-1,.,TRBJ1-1,CSGRDRGITGAFF,TGCAGCGGCCGGGACAGGGGAATCACGGGAGCTTTCTTT
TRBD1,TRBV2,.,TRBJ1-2,CARGGARTGGVGYTF,TGTGCCAGAGGAGGAGCCCGGACAGGGGGCGTTGGCTACACCTTC
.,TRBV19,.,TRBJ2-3,CASNRGGPTDTQYF,TGTGCCAGTAATCGAGGGGGACCCACAGATACGCAGTATTTT
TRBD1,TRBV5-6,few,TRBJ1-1,CASSRTGARGAFF,TGTGCCAGCAGCCGGACAGGGGCCAGGGGAGCTTTCTTT
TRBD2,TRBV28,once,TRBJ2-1,CASSPTGEGRDNEQFF,TGTGCCAGCAGTCCGACGGGGGAGGGGAGGGACAATGAGCAGTTCTTC
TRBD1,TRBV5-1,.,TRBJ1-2,CASRGDREGYTF,TGCGCCAGCAGGGGAGACAGGGAAGGCTACACCTTC
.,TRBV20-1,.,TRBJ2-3,CSASAPGGPSTDTQYF,TGCAGTGCTAGTGCCCCTGGAGGCCCTAGCACAGATACGCAGTATTTT
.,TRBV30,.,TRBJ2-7,CAWSAEGSSYEQYF,TGTGCCTGGAGTGCAGAGGGCAGTTCCTACGAGCAGTACTTC
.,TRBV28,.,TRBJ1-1,CASTPPVGYTKAFF,TGTGCCAGCACCCCCCCGGTCGGTTACACTAAAGCTTTCTTT
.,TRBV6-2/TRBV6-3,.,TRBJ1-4,CASSDPGQREKLFF,TGTGCCAGCAGTGACCCGGGACAAAGAGAAAAACTGTTTTTT